This T cell receptor beta chain is drawn from a study of shared clonotypes between healthy human individuals. The study, taken as a whole, reports: The four-donor shared clonotypes exceeded non-shared clonotypes in generation probability, with non-shared ones scoring lower.

Naive-designated CD8 cells lacked CD45RO, were positively enriched for CCR7, and omitted terminally differentiated effector memory CD45RA+ cells. As regards this clone: Its antigen is undetermined.

V was cut by 1 base and J by 4 bases, with 14 bases left in between. CDR1 LGHNA and CDR2 YNFKEQ come from the germline V gene. This CDR3 is built from 15 residues. TCRdb keeps only in-frame clones here, not all; method: immunoSEQ multiplex PCR. The sample lists about 2 million clones, approximately 95% occurring once. The rearrangement joins TRBV4-2 to TRBJ2-7; a weak D match, TRBD2 (6 bases). The TCR was taken from a man younger than 35 in good health. Sequenced material: naive CD8+ T cells sorted from blood. In nucleotides, the CDR3 is TGTGCCAGCAGCCAAGCTCACGGTGGGACTTACGAGCAGTACTTC. Protein product: CASSQAHGGTYEQYF.